The 31 T cell receptor beta chains given below trace back to one sample, sequenced in a study of blood T cell repertoires in COVID-19. Clones were sequenced by immunoSEQ multiplex PCR, and TCRdb holds only the in-frame ones, with some missing. Of 25,000 to 30,000 clones in the sample, over 75% were seen once. Sequencing was carried out using peripheral blood. All receptors come from a man aged 50-60 years with active COVID-19.

For the CDR3, the DNA is TGTGCCAGCAGCACCCCGTGGACAGGGGAGGAAGAGACCCAGTACTTC. Amino acids: CASSTPWTGEEETQYF. The chain joins TRBV11-3 to TRBJ2-5; 9 bases map to TRBD1. Unmatched junction bases numbered 10, after V lost 5 bases and J lost 3 bases. This CDR3 has 16 residues. CDR1 is SGHNT and CDR2 is YENEEA in the germline V gene.

In regard to this clone: A read error may account for a junction end that differs from germline. The chain joins TRBV11-2 to TRBJ1-5; tentatively, D is TRBD1 (5 bases). CDR3 size: 15 residues. From germline, CDR1 is SGHAT and CDR2 FQNNGV. The CDR3 here is CASSLDRGLNQPQHF. In DNA, the CDR3 is TGTGCCAGCAGCCTAGATAGGGGCCTAAATCAGCCCCAGCATTTT.

The gene calls are TRBV28 and TRBJ1-4; TRBD1 matches at 7 bases. This CDR3 spans 16 amino acids. Trimming at V came to 6 bases and at J to 7 bases, leaving 14 bases not matched to a gene. The germline V gene has CDR1 MDHEN and CDR2 SYDVKM. The CDR3 nucleotides are TGTGCCAGCAGGGTCCCCGGGACAGTAGGTAGTGAAAAACTGTTTTTT. Its protein is CASRVPGTVGSEKLFF.

J is TRBJ2-2 and V is TRBV2, with 8 bases lining up with TRBD1. V lost 7 bases, J lost 0 bases, and 4 bases stayed unmatched. Germline CDR1 reads SNHLY; CDR2 reads FYNNEI. The CDR3 loop spans 15 amino acids. In DNA form, the CDR3 reads TGTGCCAGCAAGAGACAGGGGTCGAACACCGGGGAGCTGTTTTTT. Its protein product is CASKRQGSNTGELFF.

This chain connects TRBV19 to TRBJ2-7; the match to TRBD2 covers 9 bases. V was pared by 5 bases and J by 3 bases, with 8 bases of the junction left unmatched. The CDR3 is made up of 15 amino acids. Germline CDR1 LNHDA, CDR2 SQIVND (reference sequence). In DNA form, the CDR3 reads TGTGCCAGTAGTGCCTTTGGGACTAGCAACTACGAGCAGTACTTC. Translated: CASSAFGTSNYEQYF.

V usage is TRBV5-6 and J usage is TRBJ1-2; 7 bases are a match to TRBD1. The J segment lost 10 bases and the V segment lost 2 bases, leaving 5 bases of the junction unmatched. The CDR3 runs 12 residues. Germline V gene sequence: CDR1 SGHDT, CDR2 YYEEEE. The CDR3, as DNA: TGTGCCAGCAGCTTAGGAACAGGGGTCTACACCTTC. Translated, it gives CASSLGTGVYTF.

This chain joins TRBV19 and TRBJ1-1; 9 nucleotides agree with TRBD1. V lost 3 bases to trimming and J lost 5 bases; unmatched junction nucleotides: 7. CDR3 length equals 15 residues. The V gene's germline CDR1 is LNHDA and CDR2 SQIVND (reference sequence). CDR3: CASSIPGQGGTEAFF. The CDR3 DNA reads as TGTGCCAGTAGTATCCCGGGACAGGGTGGGACTGAAGCTTTCTTT.

The genes are TRBV6-4 and TRBJ2-2, with 7 bases matching TRBD1. Germline CDR1 MRHNA, CDR2 SNTAGT. V lost 7 bases, J lost 2 bases, and 13 bases stayed unmatched. The CDR3 totals 17 residues. The CDR3 loop reads CASTNLTGANNTGELFF. CDR3 nucleotides: TGTGCCAGCACTAACCTAACAGGGGCCAACAACACCGGGGAGCTGTTTTTT.

The chain couples TRBV30 to TRBJ2-4; TRBD1 matches at 8 bases. This CDR3 comprises 16 residues. Trimming at V came to 3 bases and at J to 1 base, leaving 8 bases not matched to a gene. Germline assignment: CDR1 GTSNPN and CDR2 SVGIG (reference sequence). The CDR3 here is CAWRRQGLGAKNIQYF. The CDR3 DNA is TGTGCCTGGAGAAGACAGGGGTTAGGGGCCAAAAACATTCAGTACTTC.

The chain combines TRBV5-1 with TRBJ2-1; 11 nucleotides align to TRBD2. The CDR3 is 16 residues long. Losses at the gene ends were 4 bases for V and 4 bases for J; bases not matched to a gene: 7. Germline assignment: CDR1 SGHRS and CDR2 YFSETQ. The CDR3 loop is CASSPQTSGSYNEQFF. The CDR3 nucleotides are TGCGCCAGCAGCCCTCAAACTAGCGGGAGTTACAATGAGCAGTTCTTC.

V gene TRBV11-3 combines with J gene TRBJ2-5; D is possibly TRBD2 (6 bases). Trimming left V 2 bases short and J 1 base short, with 11 bases between. Germline loops: CDR1 SGHNT, CDR2 YENEEA. CDR3 length equals 15 residues. CDR3 in amino acids: CASSLYRGIQETQYF. The CDR3 bases are TGTGCCAGCAGCTTATATCGCGGGATCCAAGAGACCCAGTACTTC. Variable domain in full (rest from reference TRBV11-3 and TRBJ2-5): EAGVVQSPRYKIIEKKQPVAFWCNPISGHNTLYWYLQNLGQGPELLIRYENEEAVDDSQLPKDRFSAERLKGVDSTLKIQPAELGDSAVYLCASSLYRGIQETQYFGPGTRLLVL.

The chain combines TRBV28 with TRBJ2-7, with no clear D. Trimming shortened V by 1 base and J by 0 bases, and 10 bases separated the two germline ends. This CDR3 has 15 residues. CDR1 and CDR2 from the germline V gene are MDHEN and SYDVKM. The CDR3 nucleotides are TGTGCCAGCAGTTTATCACAATCCCCCTCCTACGAGCAGTACTTC. Its translation: CASSLSQSPSYEQYF.

The chain links TRBV19 to TRBJ2-1; weak D call: TRBD2 (6 bases). The germline gives CDR1 LNHDA, CDR2 SQIVND (reference sequence). V lost 3 bases and J 6 bases, leaving 12 bases between the germline ends. The CDR3 has 14 residues. CDR3 sequence reads: CASSMALAVNEQFF. As DNA, the CDR3 is TGTGCCAGTAGTATGGCACTAGCCGTCAATGAGCAGTTCTTC. Filled out from reference TRBV19 and TRBJ2-1, the complete variable domain reads DGGITQSPKYLFRKEGQNVTLSCEQNLNHDAMYWYRQDPGQGLRLIYYSQIVNDFQKGDIAEGYSVSREKKESFPLTVTSAQKNPTAFYLCASSMALAVNEQFFGPGTRLTVL.

The chain combines TRBV6-5 with TRBJ1-3, with a tentative D call TRBD1 (5 bases). Trimming removed 6 bases at V and 2 bases at J, with 11 bases between. The CDR3 has 14 amino acids. Germline V gene lookup returns CDR1 MNHEY and CDR2 SVGAGI. The CDR3 DNA reads TGTGCCAGCAGGTTGACAGACCCTGGAAACACCATATATTTT. This sequence encodes CASRLTDPGNTIYF.

Worth noting for this clone: A junction boundary mismatches the germline segment, possibly from a read error. V is TRBV19 and J is TRBJ2-1, with TRBD1 identical over 7 bases. CDR3 length: 11 residues. Germline V CDR1 and CDR2: LNHDA, SQIVND (reference sequence). The CDR3 DNA follows: TGCTGGGGCGACAGGGTTGATGAGCAGTTCTTC. Residues: CWGDRVDEQFF.

This sequence joins TRBV25-1 and TRBJ1-6; 9 positions agree with TRBD1. Germline V lookup: CDR1 MGHDK, CDR2 SYGVNS. The CDR3 loop spans 14 amino acids. Trimming took 4 bases from V and 7 from J; bases not matched to a gene: 2. DNA of the CDR3: TGTGCCAGCAGTGGTACAGGGGGCAATTCACCCCTCCACTTT. It yields the protein CASSGTGGNSPLHF. Full variable domain (outside the CDR3, taken from reference TRBV25-1 and TRBJ1-6): EADIYQTPRYLVIGTGKKITLECSQTMGHDKMYWYQQDPGMELHLIHYSYGVNSTEKGDLSSESTVSRIRTEHFPLTLESARPSHTSQYLCASSGTGGNSPLHFGNGTRLTVT.

The sample holds a few counts of this clone. This chain connects TRBV21-1 to TRBJ1-1; TRBD1, the D gene given by the table, was not confirmed from the DNA. TRBV21-1 is marked as a pseudogene. This CDR3 comprises 13 residues. CDR3 residues: CASKFDKNTEAFF. The CDR3 coding sequence is TGTGCCAGCAAGTTCGACAAGAACACTGAAGCTTTCTTT.

The rearrangement joins TRBV7-2 to TRBJ2-6; D might be TRBD2 (6 bases). The CDR3 spans 14 residues. In germline, CDR1 is SGHTA, CDR2 FQGNSA. V shed 5 bases and J shed 4 bases, with 9 bases lying between them. The CDR3 sequence: CASSQAGGANVLTF. Here the CDR3 DNA reads TGTGCCAGCAGCCAGGCGGGGGGGGCCAACGTCCTGACTTTC.

V usage is TRBV9 and J usage is TRBJ1-1; D uncertain. The CDR3 consists of 13 residues. Trimming cost V 0 bases and J 0 bases, with 3 bases left between them. In germline, CDR1 is SGDLS, CDR2 YYNGEE. The CDR3 sequence: CASSVVLNTEAFF. The CDR3 region has the DNA TGTGCCAGCAGCGTAGTCTTGAACACTGAAGCTTTCTTT.

This clone showed up just a few times. This chain connects TRBV2 to TRBJ2-2; no clear D. This CDR3 has 16 amino acids. V was pared by 8 bases and J by 3 bases, with 19 bases between. CDR1 is SNHLY, CDR2 FYNNEI, per germline. The DNA for the CDR3 is TGTGCCAGCTGGCCCCAGGCAGTTAGTGACACCGGGGAGCTGTTTTTT. Encoded protein: CASWPQAVSDTGELFF.

The chain has TRBV24-1 and TRBJ2-6, with D maybe TRBD1 (6 bases). This CDR3 is 18 amino acids long. The germline CDR1 and CDR2 sequences are KGHDR and SFDVKD. V was pared by 7 bases and J by 4 bases, with 22 bases between. CDR3 nucleotide sequence: TGTGCCACCAGCACCGCACAGGGCGCGGTTTCCGGGGCCAACGTCCTGACTTTC. Translated, it gives CATSTAQGAVSGANVLTF.

The J gene is TRBJ2-5, the V gene TRBV9; tentative D call: TRBD1 (5 bases). Looked up from germline, CDR1 is SGDLS and CDR2 is YYNGEE. Trimming shortened V by 3 bases and J by 3 bases, and 12 bases separated the two germline ends. CDR3 length equals 14 residues. This CDR3 is CASSAWTSKETQYF. The CDR3 region has the DNA TGTGCCAGCAGCGCCTGGACATCCAAAGAGACCCAGTACTTC.

The chain combines TRBV23-1 with TRBJ2-3; 8 bases fit TRBD2. TRBV23-1 is marked as an open reading frame, function uncertain. There are 15 residues in the CDR3. Losses at the gene ends were 3 bases for V and 2 bases for J; bases not matched to a gene: 4. The CDR3 DNA follows: TGCGCCAGCAGTCATGGCGGGGGGCTCACAGATACGCAGTATTTT. This encodes CASSHGGGLTDTQYF.

This chain joins TRBV27 and TRBJ2-5; possibly TRBD2 for D (5 bases). Trimming stripped 7 bases from V and 1 base from J, with 10 bases between. CDR3 size: 13 residues. Germline CDR1 is MNHEY and CDR2 is SMNVEV (reference sequence). CDR3 sequence: CASTSGFQETQYF. CDR3 DNA sequence: TGTGCCAGCACCTCGGGGTTCCAAGAGACCCAGTACTTC.

This clone turned up a few times. The J gene is TRBJ2-7, the V gene TRBV11-2; 11 nucleotides match TRBD2. This CDR3 is built from 12 residues. V was clipped by 4 bases and J by 9 bases; unmatched bases: 2. CDR1 and CDR2 from the germline V gene are SGHAT and FQNNGV. CDR3 protein: CASSSGLAGQYV. The CDR3 bases are TGTGCCAGCAGCTCCGGACTAGCGGGGCAGTACGTC.

This rearrangement joins TRBV9 to TRBJ2-3; tentative D call: TRBD2 (6 bases). The germline CDR1 and CDR2 sequences are SGDLS and YYNGEE. The CDR3 is 14 residues long. With 4 bases removed from V and 3 bases from J, the gap between germline ends came to 12 bases. CDR3 DNA: TGTGCCAGCAGCTACCGGGGAGGTACAGATACGCAGTATTTT. This sequence encodes CASSYRGGTDTQYF.

The J gene is TRBJ2-5, the V gene TRBV6-1, with 13 bases matching TRBD2. The trim removed 4 bases at V and 2 bases at J, leaving 7 bases unmatched. CDR1 is MNHNS, CDR2 SASEGT, per germline. This CDR3 is built from 17 residues. Here the CDR3 reads CASSVGGLAGAQETQYF. For the CDR3, the DNA is TGTGCCAGCAGTGTAGGAGGACTAGCGGGGGCTCAAGAGACCCAGTACTTC.

The CDR3 here is CASSDGRAYGYTF. CDR3 in DNA: TGTGCCAGCAGTGACGGCAGGGCCTATGGCTACACCTTC. This chain joins TRBV6-1 and TRBJ1-2; a weak D match, TRBD1 (5 bases). The CDR3 loop spans 13 amino acids. The germline V and J ends were trimmed by 3 bases and 4 bases, with 9 bases remaining between them. Germline lookup yields CDR1 MNHNS and CDR2 SASEGT.

This clone was found a few times. The chain has TRBV5-4 and TRBJ2-3, with TRBD1 as a possible D gene (5 bases). The V and J ends lost 1 base and 2 bases respectively, with 11 bases between them. The CDR3 is 15 amino acids. Germline V CDR1 and CDR2: SGHNT, YYREEE (reference sequence). CDR3 coding DNA: TGTGCCAGCAGCTTGCTTGTGACAGACACAGATACGCAGTATTTT. Translating gives CASSLLVTDTDTQYF.

This chain links TRBV7-2 with TRBJ2-5; 8 nucleotides align to TRBD2. The CDR3 sequence is 16 residues long. In germline, CDR1 is SGHTA, CDR2 FQGNSA. V shed 2 bases and J 6 bases; nucleotides not matched to a gene: 11. As DNA, the CDR3 is TGTGCCAGCAGCTTAAATAACCGGGGGGGATTGAAGACCCAGTACTTC. It yields the protein CASSLNNRGGLKTQYF.

This chain's CDR3 is CASSLTSGNLEQYV. The CDR3 DNA is TGTGCCAGCAGCTTGACTAGCGGGAACCTTGAGCAGTACGTC. This chain uses TRBV7-8 with TRBJ2-7; TRBD2 matches 11 bases. J gave up 7 bases and V 3 bases, and 5 bases lay outside the gene matches. The germline V gene has CDR1 SGHVS and CDR2 FQNEAQ. This CDR3 region has 14 residues.